The rows below give T cell receptor beta chains drawn from one sample of a study of blood T cell repertoires in COVID-19. Only in-frame clones appear in the TCRdb table, and some are missing; sequencing was by immunoSEQ multiplex PCR. The table has a few hundred thousand clones, about nine tenths seen once. Sequences were obtained from PBMCs or T cells enriched from blood (not recorded which). The receptors shown here come from a woman aged 18-30 years who had recovered from COVID-19. CDR3s include the opening cysteine and the closing phenylalanine or tryptophan. Fields, in order: D gene, clone size, J gene, V gene, CDR3 DNA, CDR3 protein. D genes are given only for firm matches. Size is stated for part of the rows, as once, few or many counts, or as a class when the clone is expanded.

d_call: TRBD2; clone_size: NA; j_call: TRBJ2-7; v_call: TRBV10-3; cdr3_nt: TGTGCCATCAGGATCACTAGCGGGATAAGCAAGCAGTACTTC; cdr3_aa: CAIRITSGISKQYF
d_call: TRBD1; clone_size: NA; j_call: TRBJ1-3; v_call: TRBV7-9; cdr3_nt: TGTGCCAGCAGCCCGCCGGGACAGTCTGGAAACACCATATATTTT; cdr3_aa: CASSPPGQSGNTIYF
d_call: TRBD1; clone_size: NA; j_call: TRBJ2-7; v_call: TRBV2; cdr3_nt: TGTGCCAGCAGTGAGGTGAAGACAGGGATTAGGAACGAGCAGTACTTC; cdr3_aa: CASSEVKTGIRNEQYF
d_call: TRBD1; clone_size: NA; j_call: TRBJ1-5; v_call: TRBV6-1; cdr3_nt: TGTGCCAGCAGTGGATACAGGGGCTATCACAATCAGCCCCAGCATTTT; cdr3_aa: CASSGYRGYHNQPQHF
d_call: NA; clone_size: NA; j_call: TRBJ1-5; v_call: TRBV11-2; cdr3_nt: TGTGCCAGCAGCTTAGACTCCGATCAGCCCCAGCATTTT; cdr3_aa: CASSLDSDQPQHF
d_call: TRBD1; clone_size: NA; j_call: TRBJ1-3; v_call: TRBV9; cdr3_nt: TGTGCCAGCAGCGTCGCAGGGGGCGTTGGAAACACCATATATTTT; cdr3_aa: CASSVAGGVGNTIYF
d_call: TRBD1; clone_size: NA; j_call: TRBJ1-1; v_call: TRBV28; cdr3_nt: TGTGCCAGCAGCTGCAGAACGGGACAGAAAGTGAACACTGAAGCTTTCTTT; cdr3_aa: CASSCRTGQKVNTEAFF
d_call: TRBD2; clone_size: once; j_call: TRBJ2-5; v_call: TRBV3-1/TRBV3-2; cdr3_nt: TGTGCCAGCAGCCCCACGGGACTAGCGTTCCAAGAGACCCAGTACTTC; cdr3_aa: CASSPTGLAFQETQYF
d_call: NA; clone_size: NA; j_call: TRBJ2-7; v_call: TRBV27; cdr3_nt: TGTGCCAGCGGGTCAGGCGGGCAGACCCGCTACGAGCAGTACTTC; cdr3_aa: CASGSGGQTRYEQYF
d_call: NA; clone_size: NA; j_call: TRBJ1-3; v_call: TRBV3-1/TRBV3-2; cdr3_nt: TGTGCCAGCAAGAGCCTTCTTACTGGAAACACCATATATTTT; cdr3_aa: CASKSLLTGNTIYF
d_call: TRBD1; clone_size: NA; j_call: TRBJ2-2; v_call: TRBV19; cdr3_nt: TGTGCCAGTACCCTGCTAACGACAGGGTCGAACACCGGGGAGCTGTTTTTT; cdr3_aa: CASTLLTTGSNTGELFF
d_call: TRBD1; clone_size: NA; j_call: TRBJ1-2; v_call: TRBV5-4; cdr3_nt: TGTGCCAGCAGCGTATGGACAGGGCTACTTCCTCTCTATGGCTACACCTTC; cdr3_aa: CASSVWTGLLPLYGYTF
d_call: NA; clone_size: NA; j_call: TRBJ1-1; v_call: TRBV28; cdr3_nt: TGTGCCAGCAGTTTGCCCTACAGGGACACTGAAGCTTTCTTT; cdr3_aa: CASSLPYRDTEAFF
d_call: TRBD1; clone_size: NA; j_call: TRBJ2-2; v_call: TRBV27; cdr3_nt: TGTGCCAGCAGTCTCAACAGGGGAGTCGTAGACACCGGGGAGCTGTTTTTT; cdr3_aa: CASSLNRGVVDTGELFF
d_call: NA; clone_size: NA; j_call: TRBJ1-1; v_call: TRBV7-2; cdr3_nt: TGTGCCAGCAGCTTGTTCGCGGGAGAGGCTGAAGCTTTCTTT; cdr3_aa: CASSLFAGEAEAFF
d_call: TRBD2; clone_size: NA; j_call: TRBJ2-3; v_call: TRBV3-1/TRBV3-2; cdr3_nt: TGTGCCAGCAGGTCCAATAGCGGGGGGGGAACAGATACGCAGTATTTT; cdr3_aa: CASRSNSGGGTDTQYF
d_call: TRBD2; clone_size: NA; j_call: TRBJ2-7; v_call: TRBV10-1; cdr3_nt: TGCGCCAGCAACGGAGCGGGGGATTACGAGCAGTACTTC; cdr3_aa: CASNGAGDYEQYF
d_call: TRBD1; clone_size: NA; j_call: TRBJ1-6; v_call: TRBV2; cdr3_nt: TGTGGGTGCAGGGGACAGGGAGATTCACCCCTCCACTTT; cdr3_aa: CGCRGQGDSPLHF
d_call: TRBD1; clone_size: NA; j_call: TRBJ1-4; v_call: TRBV20-1; cdr3_nt: TGCAGTGCTAGTGCCGGGACAGGGGATGAAAAACTGTTTTTT; cdr3_aa: CSASAGTGDEKLFF
d_call: TRBD1; clone_size: NA; j_call: TRBJ1-5; v_call: TRBV18; cdr3_nt: TGTGCCAGCTCGCAGACGTGGACAGGGGACCAGCCCCAGCATTTT; cdr3_aa: CASSQTWTGDQPQHF
d_call: NA; clone_size: NA; j_call: TRBJ1-6; v_call: TRBV6-5; cdr3_nt: TGTGCCAGCAGTTTACGACTCCCTTCACCCCTCCACTTT; cdr3_aa: CASSLRLPSPLHF
d_call: NA; clone_size: NA; j_call: TRBJ1-5; v_call: TRBV6-5; cdr3_nt: TGTGCCAGCCTGTCCCGGCAGGGAAGAAATCAGCCCCAGCATTTT; cdr3_aa: CASLSRQGRNQPQHF
d_call: NA; clone_size: NA; j_call: TRBJ2-7; v_call: TRBV11-2; cdr3_nt: TGTGCCAGCAGCTTTCTACGGGAGTCCTACGAGCAGTACTTC; cdr3_aa: CASSFLRESYEQYF
d_call: NA; clone_size: NA; j_call: TRBJ1-2; v_call: TRBV7-9; cdr3_nt: TGTGCCAGCAGCAATACTGGGACTGACTATGGCTACACCTTC; cdr3_aa: CASSNTGTDYGYTF
d_call: TRBD1; clone_size: NA; j_call: TRBJ2-1; v_call: TRBV11-1; cdr3_nt: TGTGCCAGCAGCGCCGGGACAGGGACCTACAATGAGCAGTTCTTC; cdr3_aa: CASSAGTGTYNEQFF
d_call: NA; clone_size: NA; j_call: TRBJ1-1; v_call: TRBV7-2; cdr3_nt: TGTGCCAGCAGCTTACAGTATGGGAACACTGAAGCTTTCTTT; cdr3_aa: CASSLQYGNTEAFF
d_call: NA; clone_size: NA; j_call: TRBJ2-7; v_call: TRBV10-1; cdr3_nt: TGCGCCAGCAGCCCGGGACACCCACACTACGAGCAGTACTTC; cdr3_aa: CASSPGHPHYEQYF
d_call: NA; clone_size: NA; j_call: TRBJ1-6; v_call: TRBV2; cdr3_nt: TGTGCCAGCAGTGAACTGGGCAGCTATTCACCCCTCCACTTT; cdr3_aa: CASSELGSYSPLHF
d_call: NA; clone_size: NA; j_call: TRBJ1-1; v_call: TRBV19; cdr3_nt: TGTGCCAGTAGTATTTCAGGAGGGGATGCTTTCTTT; cdr3_aa: CASSISGGDAFF
d_call: NA; clone_size: NA; j_call: TRBJ1-5; v_call: TRBV10-1; cdr3_nt: TGCGCCAGCAGTCGGGGAAGTGGTCAGCCCCAGCATTTT; cdr3_aa: CASSRGSGQPQHF
d_call: NA; clone_size: NA; j_call: TRBJ2-2; v_call: TRBV28; cdr3_nt: TGTGCCAGCAGTACCCCAGACAGGTTAGCCGGGGAGCTGTTTTTT; cdr3_aa: CASSTPDRLAGELFF
d_call: NA; clone_size: few; j_call: TRBJ2-1; v_call: TRBV19; cdr3_nt: TGTGCCAGTAGTATTTCGAGGAATGAGCAGTTCTTC; cdr3_aa: CASSISRNEQFF
d_call: NA; clone_size: NA; j_call: TRBJ1-5; v_call: TRBV5-4; cdr3_nt: TGTGCCAGCAGCTTGCAGGGGCCCCAAGGCAATCAGCCCCAGCATTTT; cdr3_aa: CASSLQGPQGNQPQHF
d_call: TRBD1; clone_size: NA; j_call: TRBJ2-3; v_call: TRBV6-4; cdr3_nt: TGTGCCAGCAGTGTGGGACAGGAGAGCACAGATACGCAGTATTTT; cdr3_aa: CASSVGQESTDTQYF
d_call: TRBD2; clone_size: NA; j_call: TRBJ2-1; v_call: TRBV10-2; cdr3_nt: TGCGCCAGCAGTGAACTAGCGGGAGGCGCCAGGGTCTTC; cdr3_aa: CASSELAGGARVF